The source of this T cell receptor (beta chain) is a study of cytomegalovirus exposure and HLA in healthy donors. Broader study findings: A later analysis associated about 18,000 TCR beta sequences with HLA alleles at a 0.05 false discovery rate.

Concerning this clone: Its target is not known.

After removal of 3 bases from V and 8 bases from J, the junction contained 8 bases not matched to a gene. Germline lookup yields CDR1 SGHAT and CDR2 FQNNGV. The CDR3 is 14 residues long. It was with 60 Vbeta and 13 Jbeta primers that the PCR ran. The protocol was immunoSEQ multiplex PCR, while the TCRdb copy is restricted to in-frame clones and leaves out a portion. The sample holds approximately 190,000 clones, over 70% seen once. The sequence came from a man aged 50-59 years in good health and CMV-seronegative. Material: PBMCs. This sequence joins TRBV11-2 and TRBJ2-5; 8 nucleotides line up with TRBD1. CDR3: CASSFTGGEATQYF. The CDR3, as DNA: TGTGCCAGCAGCTTCACAGGGGGTGAGGCAACCCAGTACTTC.